Here is one T cell receptor beta chain with its context. Its antigen is as yet unknown. The CDR3 loop spans 15 amino acids. V shed 3 bases and J 4 bases; nucleotides not matched to a gene: 4. CDR1 and CDR2 from the germline V gene are KGHSH and LQKENI. The sample belongs to a study of Ad26.COV2.S vaccination and SARS-CoV-2 variants. Study conclusions and caveats: From the TCR breadth and depth analyses, total T cell responses may have been underestimated.

The assay was immunoSEQ multiplex PCR, and TCRdb's table has in-frame clones only and misses some. In the table there are roughly 350,000 clones, about nine tenths of which are singletons. The sample's treatment: some 20 received Ad26.COV2.S at low or high dose, single or two shots; 5 received placebo; per-sample allocation not given. Specimens were obtained on day 63 following the first vaccine or placebo injection. The receptor was derived from a person between 18 and 60 years old who received the Ad26.COV2.S COVID-19 vaccine or a placebo. Sequencing used peripheral blood, obtained in a trial of Ad26.COV2.S vaccine versus placebo. V usage is TRBV18 and J usage is TRBJ2-2; 8 bases fit TRBD1. The CDR3 DNA follows: TGTGCCAGCTCACCCCAGGGGGCTCCCACCGGGGAGCTGTTTTTT. Its translation is CASSPQGAPTGELFF.